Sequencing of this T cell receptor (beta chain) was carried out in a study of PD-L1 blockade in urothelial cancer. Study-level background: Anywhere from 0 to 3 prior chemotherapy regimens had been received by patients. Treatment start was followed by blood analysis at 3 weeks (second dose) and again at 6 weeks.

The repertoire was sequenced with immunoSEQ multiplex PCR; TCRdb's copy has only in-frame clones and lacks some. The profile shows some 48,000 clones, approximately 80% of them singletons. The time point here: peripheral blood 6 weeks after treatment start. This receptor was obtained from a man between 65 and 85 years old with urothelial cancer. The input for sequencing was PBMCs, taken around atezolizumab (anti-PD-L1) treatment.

The CDR3 reads CASSRLQGLAGKSEQRGEQYF. The CDR3 nucleotides read TGCGCCAGCAGCCGCCTTCAGGGACTAGCGGGAAAGTCGGAGCAAAGGGGCGAGCAGTACTTC. The genes are TRBV5-1 and TRBJ2-7; 13 bases align to TRBD2. This CDR3 spans 21 amino acids. CDR1 and CDR2 from the germline V gene are SGHRS and YFSETQ. Germline trimming cut 4 bases from V and 6 bases from J; bases unmatched to any gene: 25. Using reference TRBV5-1 and TRBJ2-7 for the parts outside the CDR3, the full variable domain is KAGVTQTPRYLIKTRGQQVTLSCSPISGHRSVSWYQQTPGQGLQFLFEYFSETQRNKGNFPGRFSGRQFSNSRSEMNVSTLELGDSALYLCASSRLQGLAGKSEQRGEQYFGPGTRLTVT.